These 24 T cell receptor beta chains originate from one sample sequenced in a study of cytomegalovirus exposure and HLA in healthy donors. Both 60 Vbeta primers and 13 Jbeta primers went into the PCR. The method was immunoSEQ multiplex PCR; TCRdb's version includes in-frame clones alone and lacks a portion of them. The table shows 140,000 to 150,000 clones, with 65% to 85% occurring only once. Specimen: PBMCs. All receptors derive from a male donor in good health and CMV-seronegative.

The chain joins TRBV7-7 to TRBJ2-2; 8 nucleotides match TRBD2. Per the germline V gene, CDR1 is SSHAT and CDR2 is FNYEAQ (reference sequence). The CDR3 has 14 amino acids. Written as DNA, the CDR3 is TGTGCTAGCGGGGAGCGAACGAACACCGGGGAGCTGTTTTTT. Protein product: CASGERTNTGELFF.

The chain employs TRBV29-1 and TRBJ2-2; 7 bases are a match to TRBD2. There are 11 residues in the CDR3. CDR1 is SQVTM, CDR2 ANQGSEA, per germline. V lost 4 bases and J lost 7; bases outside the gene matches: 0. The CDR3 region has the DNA TGCAGCGTTGGGGGGGGCGGGGAGCTGTTTTTT. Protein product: CSVGGGGELFF.

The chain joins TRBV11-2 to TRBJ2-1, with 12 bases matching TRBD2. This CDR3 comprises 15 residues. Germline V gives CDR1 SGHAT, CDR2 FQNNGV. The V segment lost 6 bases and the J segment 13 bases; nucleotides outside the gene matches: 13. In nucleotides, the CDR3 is TGTGCCAGCAGTCTAGCGGGAGGGGCCCCGTTCCGCCAGTTCTTC. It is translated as CASSLAGGAPFRQFF.

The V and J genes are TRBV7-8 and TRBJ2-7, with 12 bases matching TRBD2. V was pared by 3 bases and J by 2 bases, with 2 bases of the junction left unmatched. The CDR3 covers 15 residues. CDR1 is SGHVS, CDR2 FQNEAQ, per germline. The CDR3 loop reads CASSFGLAGPYEQYF. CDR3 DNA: TGTGCCAGCAGCTTCGGACTAGCGGGACCCTACGAGCAGTACTTC.

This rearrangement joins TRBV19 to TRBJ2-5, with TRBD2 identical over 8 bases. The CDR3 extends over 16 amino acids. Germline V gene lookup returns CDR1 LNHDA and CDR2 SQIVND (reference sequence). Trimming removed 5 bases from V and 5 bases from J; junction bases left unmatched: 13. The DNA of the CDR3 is TGTGCCAGTAGTGCGGCGGGAGGCGCCTTTAGGGAGACCCAGTACTTC. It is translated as CASSAAGGAFRETQYF.

The CDR3 nucleotides are TGTGCCAGCAGCGAGGGGCGGGGGGGATCGAATGAGCAGTTCTTC. Translated, it gives CASSEGRGGSNEQFF. The chain links TRBV9 to TRBJ2-1; 9 bases are shared with TRBD2. Losses at the gene ends were 3 bases for V and 7 bases for J; bases not matched to a gene: 8. This CDR3 contains 15 residues. Looked up from germline, CDR1 is SGDLS and CDR2 is YYNGEE.

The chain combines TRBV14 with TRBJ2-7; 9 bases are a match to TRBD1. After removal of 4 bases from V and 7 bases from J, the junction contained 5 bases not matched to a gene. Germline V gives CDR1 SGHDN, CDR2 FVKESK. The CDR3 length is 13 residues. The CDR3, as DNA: TGTGCCAGCAGCCTCGGACAGGGGTGGGAGCAGTACTTC. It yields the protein CASSLGQGWEQYF. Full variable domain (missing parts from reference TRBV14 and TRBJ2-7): EAGVTQFPSHSVIEKGQTVTLRCDPISGHDNLYWYRRVMGKEIKFLLHFVKESKQDESGMPNNRFLAERTGGTYSTLKVQPAELEDSGVYFCASSLGQGWEQYFGPGTRLTVT.

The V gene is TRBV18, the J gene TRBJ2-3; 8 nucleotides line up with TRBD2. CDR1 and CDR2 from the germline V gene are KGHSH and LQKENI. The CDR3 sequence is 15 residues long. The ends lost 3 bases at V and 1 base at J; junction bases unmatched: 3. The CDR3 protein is CASSPLAGRTDTQYF. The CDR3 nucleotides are TGTGCCAGCTCACCTTTAGCGGGACGCACAGATACGCAGTATTTT.

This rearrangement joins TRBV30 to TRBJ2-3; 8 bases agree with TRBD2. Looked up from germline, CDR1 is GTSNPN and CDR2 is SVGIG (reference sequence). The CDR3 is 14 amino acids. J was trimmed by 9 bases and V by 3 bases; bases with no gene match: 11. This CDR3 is CAWSGAGVTLTQYF. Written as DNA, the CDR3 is TGTGCCTGGAGCGGAGCGGGAGTTACCTTGACGCAGTATTTT.

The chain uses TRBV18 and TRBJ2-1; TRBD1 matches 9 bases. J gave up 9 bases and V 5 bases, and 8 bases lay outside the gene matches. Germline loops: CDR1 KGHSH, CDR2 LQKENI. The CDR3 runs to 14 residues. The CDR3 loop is CASSVGTGRSEQFF. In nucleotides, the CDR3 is TGTGCCAGCTCAGTTGGGACAGGGAGAAGTGAGCAGTTCTTC.

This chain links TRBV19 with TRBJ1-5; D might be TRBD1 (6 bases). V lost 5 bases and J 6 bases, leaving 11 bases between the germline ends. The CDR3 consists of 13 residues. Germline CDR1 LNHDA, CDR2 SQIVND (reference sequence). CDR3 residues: CASSPEQGQPQHF. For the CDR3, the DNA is TGTGCCAGTAGTCCAGAACAGGGTCAGCCCCAGCATTTT.

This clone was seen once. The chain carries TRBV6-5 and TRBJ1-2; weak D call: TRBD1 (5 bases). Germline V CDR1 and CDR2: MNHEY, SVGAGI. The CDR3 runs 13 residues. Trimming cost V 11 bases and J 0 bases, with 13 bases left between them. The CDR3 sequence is CACGGLTNYGYTF. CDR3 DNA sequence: TGTGCCTGCGGGGGTCTTACTAACTATGGCTACACCTTC.

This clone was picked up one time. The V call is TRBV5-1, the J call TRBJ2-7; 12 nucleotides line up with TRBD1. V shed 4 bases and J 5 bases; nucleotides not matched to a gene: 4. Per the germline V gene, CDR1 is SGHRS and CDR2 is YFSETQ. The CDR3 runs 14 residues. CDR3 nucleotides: TGCGCCAGCAGCCATAGGGACAGGGGGCACGAGCAGTACTTC. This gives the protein CASSHRDRGHEQYF.

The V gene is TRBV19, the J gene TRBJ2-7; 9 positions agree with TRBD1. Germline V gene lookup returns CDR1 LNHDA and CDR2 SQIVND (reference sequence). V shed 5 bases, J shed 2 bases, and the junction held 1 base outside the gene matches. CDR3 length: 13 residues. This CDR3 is CASSHRGPYEQYF. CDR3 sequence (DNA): TGTGCCAGTAGTCACAGGGGGCCCTACGAGCAGTACTTC. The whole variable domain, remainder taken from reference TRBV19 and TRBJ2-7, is DGGITQSPKYLFRKEGQNVTLSCEQNLNHDAMYWYRQDPGQGLRLIYYSQIVNDFQKGDIAEGYSVSREKKESFPLTVTSAQKNPTAFYLCASSHRGPYEQYFGPGTRLTVT.

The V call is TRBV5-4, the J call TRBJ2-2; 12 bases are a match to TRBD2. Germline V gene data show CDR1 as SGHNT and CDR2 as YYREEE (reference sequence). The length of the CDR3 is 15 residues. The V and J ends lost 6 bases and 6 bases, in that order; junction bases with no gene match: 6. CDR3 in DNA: TGTGCCAGCAATACACTAGCGGGGGGCGCCGGGGAGCTGTTTTTT. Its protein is CASNTLAGGAGELFF. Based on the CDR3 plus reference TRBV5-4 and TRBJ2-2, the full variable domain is ETGVTQSPTHLIKTRGQQVTLRCSSQSGHNTVSWYQQALGQGPQFIFQYYREEENGRGNFPPRFSGLQFPNYSSELNVNALELDDSALYLCASNTLAGGAGELFFGEGSRLTVL.

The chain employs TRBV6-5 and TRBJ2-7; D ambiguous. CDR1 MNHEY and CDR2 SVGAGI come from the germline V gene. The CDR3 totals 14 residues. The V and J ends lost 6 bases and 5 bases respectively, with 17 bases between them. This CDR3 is CASRPRPLRNEQYF. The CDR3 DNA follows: TGTGCCAGCAGGCCCAGGCCTCTCCGCAACGAGCAGTACTTC.

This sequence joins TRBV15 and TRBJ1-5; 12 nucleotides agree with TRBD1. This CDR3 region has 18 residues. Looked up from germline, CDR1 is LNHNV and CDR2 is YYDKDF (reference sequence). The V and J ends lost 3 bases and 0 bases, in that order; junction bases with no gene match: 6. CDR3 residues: CATSRGQGASHSNQPQHF. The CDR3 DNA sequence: TGTGCCACCAGCAGGGGACAGGGGGCGTCGCATAGCAATCAGCCCCAGCATTTT.

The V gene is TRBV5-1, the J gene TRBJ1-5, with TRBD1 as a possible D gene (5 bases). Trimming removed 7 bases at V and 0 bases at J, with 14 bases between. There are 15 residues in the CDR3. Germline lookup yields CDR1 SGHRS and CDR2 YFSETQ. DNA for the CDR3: TGCGCCAGCCGACCGGGGGGGACTAGCAATCAGCCCCAGCATTTT. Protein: CASRPGGTSNQPQHF.

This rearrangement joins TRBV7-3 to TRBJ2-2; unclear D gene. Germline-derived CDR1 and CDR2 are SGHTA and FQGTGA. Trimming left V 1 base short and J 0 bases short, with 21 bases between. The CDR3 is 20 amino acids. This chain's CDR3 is CASSLKPPPTALANTGELFF. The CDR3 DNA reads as TGTGCCAGCAGCTTAAAACCCCCCCCCACAGCTTTGGCGAACACCGGGGAGCTGTTTTTT.

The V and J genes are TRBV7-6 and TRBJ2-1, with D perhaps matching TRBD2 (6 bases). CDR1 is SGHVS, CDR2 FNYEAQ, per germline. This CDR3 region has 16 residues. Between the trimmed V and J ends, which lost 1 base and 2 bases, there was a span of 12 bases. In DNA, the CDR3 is TGTGCCAGCAGCTTAGACTTGCGGGAACCCTACAATGAGCAGTTCTTC. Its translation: CASSLDLREPYNEQFF.

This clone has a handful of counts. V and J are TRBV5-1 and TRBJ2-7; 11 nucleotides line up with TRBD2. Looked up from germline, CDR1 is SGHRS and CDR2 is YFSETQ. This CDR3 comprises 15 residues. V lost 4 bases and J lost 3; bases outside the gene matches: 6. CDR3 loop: CASSILAGAGYEQYF. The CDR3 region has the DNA TGCGCCAGCAGCATACTAGCGGGGGCTGGCTACGAGCAGTACTTC. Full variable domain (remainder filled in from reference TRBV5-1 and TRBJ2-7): KAGVTQTPRYLIKTRGQQVTLSCSPISGHRSVSWYQQTPGQGLQFLFEYFSETQRNKGNFPGRFSGRQFSNSRSEMNVSTLELGDSALYLCASSILAGAGYEQYFGPGTRLTVT.

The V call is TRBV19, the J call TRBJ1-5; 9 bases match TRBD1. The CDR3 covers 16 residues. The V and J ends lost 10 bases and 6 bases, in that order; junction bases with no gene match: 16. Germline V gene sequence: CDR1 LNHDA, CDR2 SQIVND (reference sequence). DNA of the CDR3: TGTGCCATTCTTAATCGGGACAGGGATAAGCTTCAGCCCCAGCATTTT. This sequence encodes CAILNRDRDKLQPQHF.

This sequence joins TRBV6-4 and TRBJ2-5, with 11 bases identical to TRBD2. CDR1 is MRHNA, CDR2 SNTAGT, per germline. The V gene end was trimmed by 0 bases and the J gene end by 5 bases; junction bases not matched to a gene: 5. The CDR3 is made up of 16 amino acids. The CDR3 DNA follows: TGTGCCAGCAGTGACTCGGTAGCGGGAGGGCCCGAGACCCAGTACTTC. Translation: CASSDSVAGGPETQYF.

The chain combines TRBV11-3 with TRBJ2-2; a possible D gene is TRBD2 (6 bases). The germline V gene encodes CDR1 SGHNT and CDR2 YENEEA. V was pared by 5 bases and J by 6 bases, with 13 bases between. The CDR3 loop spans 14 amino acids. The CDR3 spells CASSRGTFPGELFF. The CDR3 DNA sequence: TGTGCCAGCAGCCGCGGGACTTTTCCCGGGGAGCTGTTTTTT.